The clone carrying this T cell receptor (beta chain) was seen ten or more times. Antigen specificity is unknown. TCRdb itself ran the reads through MiXCR, one entry per CDR3 protein. The table has 550,000 to 850,000 distinct CDR3 sequences, around a third seen once. These data are taken from a study of T cell repertoires in cytomegalovirus infection. Study background: HLA-B-restricted CMV epitopes that are well studied, plus recently identified HLA-C-restricted ones, were used by the study.

V lost 3 bases, J lost 6 bases, and 11 bases lay in between. The germline V gene encodes CDR1 SGHTA and CDR2 FQGNSA. CDR3 length: 13 amino acids. Findings of the study overall: Dominant in the ex vivo response were TCR beta clonotypes restricted by HLA-C and specific for CMV.

This chain joins TRBV7-2 and TRBJ1-2; D possibly corresponds to TRBD1 (5 bases). The receptor was derived from a human donor in good health (CMV status not recorded). Some clones in this sample may be carry-over from other donors' samples. The starting material was cultured PBMCs, obtained from culture after CMV antigen stimulation. In nucleotides, the CDR3 is TGTGCCAGCAGCTTGCTACAGGTGGATGGCTACACCTTC. It codes for CASSLLQVDGYTF.